Listed below are T cell receptor beta chains from one sample, sequenced in a study of blood T cell repertoires in COVID-19. The method was immunoSEQ multiplex PCR; TCRdb's version includes in-frame clones alone and lacks a portion of them. Of 250,000 or so clones listed, more than 80% are singletons. The sequenced sample consisted of PBMCs or T cells enriched from blood (not recorded which). The receptors were sampled from a man in his fifties who had been exposed to COVID-19. Each CDR3 is given with its conserved first and last residue. D genes are given only for firm matches. Size tells how often a clone was seen (once, few, many) or the class of an expanded clone, and some rows leave it out.

>TRBV5-1|TRBJ1-6|19|-|TRBD1
TGCGCCAGCAGCTTGACTCAGGGGGTGGGGAGCTCCTATAATTCACCCCTCCACTTT
CASSLTQGVGSSYNSPLHF
>TRBV6-5|TRBJ1-1|15|-|-
TGTGCCAGCAGTTACTCGCAGGTTATTAACACTGAAGCTTTCTTT
CASSYSQVINTEAFF
>TRBV18|TRBJ1-5|17|-|TRBD1
TGTGCCAGCTCACCAGTAGCCACAGGGGTTAGCAATCAGCCCCAGCATTTT
CASSPVATGVSNQPQHF
>TRBV6-5|TRBJ1-1|14|-|TRBD1
TGTGCCAGCGTTGCGGGACAGCAGAACACTGAAGCTTTCTTT
CASVAGQQNTEAFF
>TRBV29-1|TRBJ2-7|11|-|-
TGCAGCGTTGCCTTCTCCTACGAGCAGTACTTC
CSVAFSYEQYF
>TRBV4-1|TRBJ2-7|15|-|TRBD1
TGCGCCAGCAGCCAAGCCGGGACAGGGGTCTACGAGCAGTACTTC
CASSQAGTGVYEQYF
>TRBV30|TRBJ1-2|14|-|-
TGTGCCTGGAGTGTACACAGGGCGAACTATGGCTACACCTTC
CAWSVHRANYGYTF
>TRBV5-1|TRBJ1-5|14|-|-
TGCGCCAGCAGCTCAGGAAACAGGGATCAGCCCCAGCATTTT
CASSSGNRDQPQHF
>TRBV19|TRBJ1-2|13|-|TRBD1
TGTGCCACATTACAGGGGGCAGCCTATGGCTACACCTTC
CATLQGAAYGYTF
>TRBV11-3|TRBJ2-2|14|-|TRBD2
TGTGCCAGCAGCTCCGGACTAGACACCGGGGAGCTGTTTTTT
CASSSGLDTGELFF
>TRBV28|TRBJ2-7|11|-|-
TGTGCCAGCAGCCACGGGTACGAGCAGTACTTC
CASSHGYEQYF
>TRBV7-9|TRBJ2-5|14|-|-
TGTGCCAGCAGCTCCTACAGGGAAACAGAGACCCAGTACTTC
CASSSYRETETQYF
>TRBV5-1|TRBJ2-5|14|-|-
TGCGCCAGCAGCTTGGGACAGGAAGAGGGGACCCAGTACTTC
CASSLGQEEGTQYF
>TRBV5-4|TRBJ1-4|13|-|-
TGTGCCAGTAAGGACACCTATAATGAAAAACTGTTTTTT
CASKDTYNEKLFF
>TRBV2|TRBJ1-5|14|-|TRBD1
TGTGCCAGCAGTGACGGGACAGGGGTTCAGCCCCAGCATTTT
CASSDGTGVQPQHF
>TRBV7-9|TRBJ1-2|14|-|-
TGTGCCAGCAGCTTAAGCGGTTCAGGCTATGGCTACACCTTC
CASSLSGSGYGYTF
>TRBV19|TRBJ1-1|15|-|TRBD1
TGTGCCAGTTCGCCACAGGGGGTGGGTGTCACTGAAGCTTTCTTT
CASSPQGVGVTEAFF
>TRBV10-3|TRBJ2-1|12|-|-
TGTGCCATCAGCCGACTCTACAATGAGCAGTTCTTC
CAISRLYNEQFF
>TRBV5-6|TRBJ1-4|14|-|-
TGTGCCAGCAGCTTGTTTCGGTCAAAGGAAAAACTGTTTTTT
CASSLFRSKEKLFF
>TRBV11-2|TRBJ2-7|16|-|TRBD2
TGTGCCAGCAGCCCGCCAATTAACGGGGGAGGGTCCGAGCAGTACTTC
CASSPPINGGGSEQYF
>TRBV30|TRBJ1-2|13|-|-
TGTGCCTGGGGAATAACAGGGAGCTATGGCTACACCTTC
CAWGITGSYGYTF
>TRBV5-4|TRBJ2-5|16|-|-
TGTGCCAGCAGCCCGCTTTCGGGGGGCAGACAAGAGACCCAGTACTTC
CASSPLSGGRQETQYF
>TRBV5-8|TRBJ1-5|13|few|TRBD1
TGTGCCAGCAGCAGGACAGGGATACAGCCCCAGCATTTT
CASSRTGIQPQHF
>TRBV23-1|TRBJ2-7|15|-|-
TGCGCCAGCAGTCTAGTGATGGACAGCGCCTACGAGCAGTACTTC
CASSLVMDSAYEQYF
>TRBV5-4|TRBJ2-7|15|once|TRBD2
TGTGCCAGCAGCTTGCCTAGCGGGGGGGCGTACGAGCAGTACTTC
CASSLPSGGAYEQYF
>TRBV28|TRBJ1-2|15|-|-
TGTGCCAGCAGTTTATCAGGTCAGGGATTAAGTGGCTACACCTTC
CASSLSGQGLSGYTF
>TRBV10-1|TRBJ2-1|14|-|TRBD2
TGCGCCAGCAGTGAAGCGGGAGAAAACAATGAGCAGTTCTTC
CASSEAGENNEQFF
>TRBV2|TRBJ1-1|14|once|-
TGTGCCAGCAGTTTACAGGGACGAGGCACTGAAGCTTTCTTT
CASSLQGRGTEAFF
>TRBV28|TRBJ2-2|15|-|-
TGTGCCAGCACAGCGGTCCGGGGGTGGGCCGGGGAGCTGTTTTTT
CASTAVRGWAGELFF
>TRBV24-1|TRBJ2-5|18|-|-
TGTGCCACCAGTGATCGGGACACCGGGGGGATGGGTTGGGAGACCCAGTACTTC
CATSDRDTGGMGWETQYF
>TRBV7-3|TRBJ1-1|17|-|TRBD1
TGTGCCAGCAGCCCGGGACAGGGATCATCCCTGAACACTGAAGCTTTCTTT
CASSPGQGSSLNTEAFF
>TRBV27|TRBJ2-7|13|-|-
TGTGCCAGCAGTTTAATCAGGGAAGACGAGCAGTACTTC
CASSLIREDEQYF
>TRBV3-1/TRBV3-2|TRBJ1-2|15|-|TRBD1
TGTGCCAGCAGCCATTATACAGGGGGCTACTATGGCTACACCTTC
CASSHYTGGYYGYTF
>TRBV5-1|TRBJ2-1|15|-|TRBD2
TGCGCCAGCAGCTTGGGGGGTAGCGGGAGTTATGAGCAGTTCTTC
CASSLGGSGSYEQFF
>TRBV28|TRBJ1-1|15|-|TRBD1
TGTGCCAGCAGCGCTCCAGGGGGCCGGAGCACTGAAGCTTTCTTT
CASSAPGGRSTEAFF
>TRBV14|TRBJ1-2|14|-|TRBD1
TGTGCCAGCAGCCGAGACAGGGGAATCTATGGCTACACCTTC
CASSRDRGIYGYTF
>TRBV18|TRBJ1-1|14|-|TRBD1
TGTGCCAGCCATGACAGGGCGTCGGACACTGAAGCTTTCTTT
CASHDRASDTEAFF